This T cell receptor (beta chain) is from a study of blood T cell repertoires in COVID-19. Study at large: Some COVID-19 samples were acute and others convalescent; all came from the United States, Italy and Spain. Sample material is recorded as cDNA or gDNA derived from T cells, B-cell-depleted T cells, or PBMCs.

Authors' data handling: It was from reference gene primer amplification that nucleated cell counts were estimated. The protocol was immunoSEQ multiplex PCR, while the TCRdb copy is restricted to in-frame clones and leaves out a portion. The V and J calls and clone size come from that table; D and trimming were worked out from the DNA. The sample lists 200,000 to 250,000 clones, 80% to 85% seen once, with less than 2.5% in the top ten. With 1 base clipped from V and 8 bases from J, the junction kept 2 bases outside the gene matches. The germline CDR1 and CDR2 sequences are SGHAT and FQNNGV. CDR3 size: 13 residues.

Sample: peripheral blood. The rearrangement joins TRBV11-2 to TRBJ2-1, with TRBD1 identical over 7 bases. This clonotype was sampled from a woman aged 55-75 years with acute or convalescent COVID-19. The CDR3 sequence is CASSLGQGDEQFF. The DNA for the CDR3 is TGTGCCAGCAGCTTAGGGCAGGGGGATGAGCAGTTCTTC.